This entry lists 3 T cell receptor beta chains sequenced from one sample in a study of CD8 T cells in Susac syndrome. Reverse transcription of about 0.45 to 1 ug RNA was performed with random hexamers. MiXCR, applied by TCRdb to the immunoSEQ multiplex PCR reads, yields one record per CDR3 protein. The data contain 170,000 or so distinct CDR3 sequences, 85% to 95% of them singletons. The sequenced sample was CD4+ T cells from PBMCs. These receptors all come from a human donor with multiple sclerosis.

Written as DNA, the CDR3 is TGTGCCAGCAGTTTTCTGGAAACCTACGAGCAGTACTTC. Translated: CASSFLETYEQYF. The V gene is TRBV28, the J gene TRBJ2-7; D remains unclear. Germline CDR1 reads MDHEN; CDR2 reads SYDVKM. V lost 3 bases and J 2 bases, leaving 8 bases between the germline ends. CDR3 length: 13 amino acids.

The V gene is TRBV9, the J gene TRBJ2-5; D may be TRBD1 or TRBD2 (5 bases each). Germline CDR1 SGDLS, CDR2 YYNGEE. The CDR3 is 14 residues long. Deletions cut 2 bases from V and 4 bases from J, with 12 bases between. In DNA form, the CDR3 reads TGTGCCAGCAGCGTGGGACCGCCCGGAGAGACCCAGTACTTC. Protein: CASSVGPPGETQYF.

This clonotype appeared a single time. This chain uses TRBV12-3 or TRBV12-4 with TRBJ1-2; D is undetermined. Trimming took 3 bases from V and 2 from J, leaving 7 bases between them. CDR3 length: 13 amino acids. The CDR3 DNA follows: TGTGCCAGCAGTTTGGGCTTAAACTATGGCTACACCTTC. It is translated as CASSLGLNYGYTF.